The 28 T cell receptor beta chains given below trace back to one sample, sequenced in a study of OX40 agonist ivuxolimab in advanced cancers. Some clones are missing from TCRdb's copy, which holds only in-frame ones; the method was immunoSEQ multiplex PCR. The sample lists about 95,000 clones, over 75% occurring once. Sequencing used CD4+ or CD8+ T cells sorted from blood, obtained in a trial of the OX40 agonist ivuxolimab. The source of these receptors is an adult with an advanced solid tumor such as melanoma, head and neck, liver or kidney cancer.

The CDR3: CASSLGAGARFDTQYF. The CDR3 DNA reads as TGCGCCAGCAGCTTGGGGGCAGGGGCGCGGTTCGATACGCAGTATTTT. This rearrangement joins TRBV5-1 to TRBJ2-3, with D perhaps matching TRBD1 (6 bases). This CDR3 is built from 16 residues. V was trimmed by 0 bases and J by 6 bases, leaving 17 bases between them. Looked up from germline, CDR1 is SGHRS and CDR2 is YFSETQ.

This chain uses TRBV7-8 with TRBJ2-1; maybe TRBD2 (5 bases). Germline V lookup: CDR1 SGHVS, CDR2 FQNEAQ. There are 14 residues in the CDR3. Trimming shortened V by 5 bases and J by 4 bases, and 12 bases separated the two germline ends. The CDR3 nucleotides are TGTGCCAGCAGCCTTACCCGGACTTACAATGAGCAGTTCTTC. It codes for CASSLTRTYNEQFF. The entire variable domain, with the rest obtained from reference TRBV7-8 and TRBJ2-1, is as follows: GAGVSQSPRYKVAKRGQDVALRCDPISGHVSLFWYQQALGQGPEFLTYFQNEAQLDKSGLPSDRFFAERPEGSVSTLKIQRTQQEDSAVYLCASSLTRTYNEQFFGPGTRLTVL.

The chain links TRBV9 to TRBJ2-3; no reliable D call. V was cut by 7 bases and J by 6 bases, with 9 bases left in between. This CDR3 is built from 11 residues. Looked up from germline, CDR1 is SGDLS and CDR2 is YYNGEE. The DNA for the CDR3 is TGTGCCAGCTCCAATTCGGATACGCAGTATTTT. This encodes CASSNSDTQYF.

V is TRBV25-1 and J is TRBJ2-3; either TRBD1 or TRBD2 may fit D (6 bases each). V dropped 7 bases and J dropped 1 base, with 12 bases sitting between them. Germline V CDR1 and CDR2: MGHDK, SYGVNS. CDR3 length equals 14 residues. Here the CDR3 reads CASNTGAGTDTQYF. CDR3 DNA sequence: TGTGCCAGCAATACGGGGGCGGGCACAGATACGCAGTATTTT.

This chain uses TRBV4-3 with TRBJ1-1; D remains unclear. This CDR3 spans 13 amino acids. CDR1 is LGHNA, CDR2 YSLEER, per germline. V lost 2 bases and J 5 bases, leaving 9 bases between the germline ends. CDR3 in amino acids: CASSQFLGTEAFF. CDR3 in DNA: TGCGCCAGCAGCCAATTTCTGGGGACTGAAGCTTTCTTT.

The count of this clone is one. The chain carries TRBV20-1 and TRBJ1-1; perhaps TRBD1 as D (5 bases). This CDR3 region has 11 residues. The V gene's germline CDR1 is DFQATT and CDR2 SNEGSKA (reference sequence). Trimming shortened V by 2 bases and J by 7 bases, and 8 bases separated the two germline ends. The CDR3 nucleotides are TGCAGTGCTAGAAAGGGGTTTGAAGCTTTCTTT. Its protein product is CSARKGFEAFF.

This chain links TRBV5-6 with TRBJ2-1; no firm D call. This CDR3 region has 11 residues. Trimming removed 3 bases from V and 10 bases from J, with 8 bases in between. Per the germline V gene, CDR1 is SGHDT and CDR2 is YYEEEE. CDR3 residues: CASSSFREQFF. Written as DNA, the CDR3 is TGTGCCAGCAGCTCATTCAGGGAGCAGTTCTTC.

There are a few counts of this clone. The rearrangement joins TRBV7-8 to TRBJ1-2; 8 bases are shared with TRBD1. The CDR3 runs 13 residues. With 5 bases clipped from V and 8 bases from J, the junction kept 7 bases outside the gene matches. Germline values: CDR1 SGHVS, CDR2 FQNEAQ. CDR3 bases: TGTGCCAGCAGCGGACGGACAGGGTACGGCTACACCTTC. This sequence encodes CASSGRTGYGYTF. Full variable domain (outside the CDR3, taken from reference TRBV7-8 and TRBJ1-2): GAGVSQSPRYKVAKRGQDVALRCDPISGHVSLFWYQQALGQGPEFLTYFQNEAQLDKSGLPSDRFFAERPEGSVSTLKIQRTQQEDSAVYLCASSGRTGYGYTFGSGTRLTVV.

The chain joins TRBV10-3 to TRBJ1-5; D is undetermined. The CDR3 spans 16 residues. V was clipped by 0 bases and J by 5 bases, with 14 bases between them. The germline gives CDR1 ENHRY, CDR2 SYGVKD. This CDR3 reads CAISESSGRLDQPQHF. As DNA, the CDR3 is TGTGCCATCAGTGAGTCATCCGGTAGGCTCGATCAGCCCCAGCATTTT.

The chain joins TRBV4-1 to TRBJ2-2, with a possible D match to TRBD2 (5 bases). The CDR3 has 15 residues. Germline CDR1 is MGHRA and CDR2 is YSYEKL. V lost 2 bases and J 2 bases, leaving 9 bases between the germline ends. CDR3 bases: TGCGCCAGCAGCCAAAAAGGGAGCAACACCGGGGAGCTGTTTTTT. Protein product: CASSQKGSNTGELFF.

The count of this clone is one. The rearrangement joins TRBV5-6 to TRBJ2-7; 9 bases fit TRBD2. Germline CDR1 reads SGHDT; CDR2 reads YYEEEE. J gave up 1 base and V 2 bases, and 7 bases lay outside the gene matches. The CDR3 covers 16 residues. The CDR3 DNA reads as TGTGCCAGCAGCTTTTATAGCGGGAGAGAGTCCTACGAGCAGTACTTC. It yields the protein CASSFYSGRESYEQYF.

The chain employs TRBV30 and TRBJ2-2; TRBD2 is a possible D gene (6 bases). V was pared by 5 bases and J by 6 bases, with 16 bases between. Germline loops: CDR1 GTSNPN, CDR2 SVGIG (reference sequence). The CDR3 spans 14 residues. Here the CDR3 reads CAWARSGSAGELFF. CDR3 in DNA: TGTGCCTGGGCCCGTTCCGGGAGCGCCGGGGAGCTGTTTTTT.

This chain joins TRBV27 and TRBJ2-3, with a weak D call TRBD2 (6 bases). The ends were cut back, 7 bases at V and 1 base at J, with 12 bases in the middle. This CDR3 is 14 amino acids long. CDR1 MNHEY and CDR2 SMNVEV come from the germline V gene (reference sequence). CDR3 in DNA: TGTGCCAGCATCTCCCGCGGGGGCACAGATACGCAGTATTTT. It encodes CASISRGGTDTQYF.

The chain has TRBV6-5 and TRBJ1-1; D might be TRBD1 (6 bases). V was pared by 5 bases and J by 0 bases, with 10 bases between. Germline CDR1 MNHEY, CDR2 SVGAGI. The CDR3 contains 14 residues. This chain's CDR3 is CASSKGGMNTEAFF. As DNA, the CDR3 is TGTGCCAGCAGTAAGGGGGGGATGAACACTGAAGCTTTCTTT.

CDR3 in amino acids: CASSFRRDPGEQYF. The CDR3 bases are TGTGCCAGCAGCTTTAGGAGGGACCCGGGCGAGCAGTACTTC. The gene calls are TRBV7-3 and TRBJ2-7, with D tentatively TRBD2 (6 bases). The CDR3 extends over 14 amino acids. Trimming cost V 3 bases and J 6 bases, with 15 bases left between them. Germline V gene lookup returns CDR1 SGHTA and CDR2 FQGTGA.

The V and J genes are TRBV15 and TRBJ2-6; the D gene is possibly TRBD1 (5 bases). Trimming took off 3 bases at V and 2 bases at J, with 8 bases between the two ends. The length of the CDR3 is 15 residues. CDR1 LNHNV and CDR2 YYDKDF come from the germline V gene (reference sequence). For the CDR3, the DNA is TGTGCCACCAGCAGCAGGGTAACTGGGGCCAACGTCCTGACTTTC. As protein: CATSSRVTGANVLTF.

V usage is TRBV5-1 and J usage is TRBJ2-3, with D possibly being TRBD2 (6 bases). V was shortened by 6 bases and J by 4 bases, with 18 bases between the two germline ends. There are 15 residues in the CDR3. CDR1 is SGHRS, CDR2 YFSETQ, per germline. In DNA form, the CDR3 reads TGCGCCAGCAAGTCGAATGGCGGGATGGCAGATACGCAGTATTTT. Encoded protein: CASKSNGGMADTQYF.

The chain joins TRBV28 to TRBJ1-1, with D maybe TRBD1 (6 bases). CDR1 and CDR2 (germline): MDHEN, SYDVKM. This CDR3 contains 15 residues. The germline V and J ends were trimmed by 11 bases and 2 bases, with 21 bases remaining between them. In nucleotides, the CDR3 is TGTGCCGGTGGGGACCACAGGGACGGCAACACTGAAGCTTTCTTT. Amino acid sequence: CAGGDHRDGNTEAFF.

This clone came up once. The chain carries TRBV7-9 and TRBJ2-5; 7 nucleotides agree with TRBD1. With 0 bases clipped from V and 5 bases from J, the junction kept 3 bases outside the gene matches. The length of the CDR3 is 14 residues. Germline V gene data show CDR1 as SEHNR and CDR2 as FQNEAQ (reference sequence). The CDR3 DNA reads TGTGCCAGCAGCTTAGCAGGGGGCGAGGAGACCCAGTACTTC. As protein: CASSLAGGEETQYF.

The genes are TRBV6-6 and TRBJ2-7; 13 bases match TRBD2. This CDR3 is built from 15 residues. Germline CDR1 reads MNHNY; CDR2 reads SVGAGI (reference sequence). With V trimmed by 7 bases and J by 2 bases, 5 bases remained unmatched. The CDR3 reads CASTIGTSGTYEQYF. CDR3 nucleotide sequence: TGTGCCAGCACCATCGGGACTAGCGGGACCTACGAGCAGTACTTC.

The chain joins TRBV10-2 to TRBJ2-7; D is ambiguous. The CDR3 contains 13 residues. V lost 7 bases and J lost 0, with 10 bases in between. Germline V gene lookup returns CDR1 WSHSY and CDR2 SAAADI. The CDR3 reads CASTSFPSYEQYF. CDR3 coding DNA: TGCGCCAGCACTTCCTTCCCCTCCTACGAGCAGTACTTC.

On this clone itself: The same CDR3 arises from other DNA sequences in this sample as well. In DNA, the CDR3 is TGTGCCAGCAGTTTAGTGGATGAAAAACTGTTTTTT. Protein: CASSLVDEKLFF. V usage is TRBV28 and J usage is TRBJ1-4; D unresolved. V shed 2 bases and J shed 6 bases, with 4 bases lying between them. CDR1 is MDHEN and CDR2 is SYDVKM in the germline V gene. This CDR3 comprises 12 residues.

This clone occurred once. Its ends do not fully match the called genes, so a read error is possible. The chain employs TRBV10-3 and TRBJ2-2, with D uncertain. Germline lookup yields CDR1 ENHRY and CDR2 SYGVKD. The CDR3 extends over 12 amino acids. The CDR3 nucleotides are TGTGCCAGCAGTTATGGGACCGGGGAGCTGTTTTTT. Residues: CASSYGTGELFF.

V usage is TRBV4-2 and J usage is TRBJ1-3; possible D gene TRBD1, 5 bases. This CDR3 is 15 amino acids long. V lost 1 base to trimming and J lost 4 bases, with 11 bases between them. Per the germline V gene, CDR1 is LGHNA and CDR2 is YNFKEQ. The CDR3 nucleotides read TGTGCCAGCAGCCAAGTCGGAGGGGCCGGAAACACCATATATTTT. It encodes CASSQVGGAGNTIYF.

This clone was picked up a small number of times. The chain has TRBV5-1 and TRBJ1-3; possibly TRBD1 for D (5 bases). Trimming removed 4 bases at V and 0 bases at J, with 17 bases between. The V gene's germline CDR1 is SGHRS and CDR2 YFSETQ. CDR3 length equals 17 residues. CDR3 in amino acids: CASSTSPGAFSGNTIYF. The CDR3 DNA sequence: TGCGCCAGCAGCACCTCCCCTGGGGCGTTCTCTGGAAACACCATATATTTT.

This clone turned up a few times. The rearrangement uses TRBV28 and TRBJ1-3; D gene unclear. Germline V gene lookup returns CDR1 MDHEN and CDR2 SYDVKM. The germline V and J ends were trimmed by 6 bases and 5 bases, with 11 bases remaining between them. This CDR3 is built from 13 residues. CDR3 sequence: CASRSGLRNTIYF. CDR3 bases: TGTGCCAGCAGGTCAGGTCTCCGAAACACCATATATTTT. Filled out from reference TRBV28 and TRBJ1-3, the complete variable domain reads DVKVTQSSRYLVKRTGEKVFLECVQDMDHENMFWYRQDPGLGLRLIYFSYDVKMKEKGDIPEGYSVSREKKERFSLILESASTNQTSMYLCASRSGLRNTIYFGEGSWLTVV.

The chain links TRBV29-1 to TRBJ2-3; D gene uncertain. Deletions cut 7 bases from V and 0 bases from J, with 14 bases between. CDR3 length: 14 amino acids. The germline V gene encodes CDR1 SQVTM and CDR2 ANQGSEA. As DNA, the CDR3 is TGCAGCGCGACTTCATCTTCTAGCACAGATACGCAGTATTTT. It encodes CSATSSSSTDTQYF.

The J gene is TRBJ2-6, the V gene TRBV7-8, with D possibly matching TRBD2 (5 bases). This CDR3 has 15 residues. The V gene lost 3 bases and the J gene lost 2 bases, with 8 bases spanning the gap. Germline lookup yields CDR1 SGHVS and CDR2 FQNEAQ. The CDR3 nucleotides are TGTGCCAGCAGCTTCGGGGTAGCTGGGGCCAACGTCCTGACTTTC. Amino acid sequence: CASSFGVAGANVLTF.